This T cell receptor beta chain is from a study of T cells after yellow fever vaccination. In the study overall: Researchers used SMART-Seq v4 Ultra Low Input to prepare fractions that had low cell numbers.

Details on this clonotype: Antigen: not known.

Trimming stripped 7 bases from V and 2 bases from J, with 26 bases between. Germline values: CDR1 MDHEN, CDR2 SYDVKM. The CDR3 is 19 amino acids. UMIs and a universal primer site were added when TCR cDNA was made by 5'RACE template switching. TCRdb itself ran the 5' RACE reads through MiXCR, one entry per CDR3 protein. The profile shows about 630,000 distinct CDR3 sequences, 9% to 15% of them singletons. Points from the study as a whole: Weaker overall, the secondary response nonetheless peaked faster (day 5 versus 15). FACS-sorted repertoires could contain abundant clonotypes contaminating from the bulk population.

The clonotype originates from a man younger than 45 who received the YFV17D yellow fever vaccine. The input for sequencing was PBMCs, taken on the day of the yellow fever booster vaccination. The chain combines TRBV28 with TRBJ1-4; no reliable D call. The CDR3 DNA follows: TGTGCCAGCATCGGCGCTTTTAGGACCAGCGTGCGTACTAATGAAAAACTGTTTTTT. Amino acids: CASIGAFRTSVRTNEKLFF.